This record looks at one T cell receptor (beta chain) sequence and its context. This sample stems from a study of blood T cell repertoires in COVID-19. As for the study in general: Some COVID-19 samples were acute and others convalescent; all came from the United States, Italy and Spain. The analysed material was cDNA or gDNA that came from T cells, B-cell-depleted T cells, or PBMCs.

In the original workflow: The authors estimated nucleated cell counts from reference gene primer amplification. Produced via immunoSEQ multiplex PCR; TCRdb's table is partial and in-frame only. The DNA was the basis for D and trimming; V, J and clone size are from that table. The sample shows about 150,000 clones, roughly 79% of them seen only once. The receptor comes from a man between 50 and 59 years old with active or convalescent COVID-19. Sequenced material: peripheral blood.

The CDR3 loop is CASSKEGTEEREAETDTQYF. DNA of the CDR3: TGTGCCAGCAGCAAAGAAGGCACAGAAGAGCGGGAGGCGGAAACAGATACGCAGTATTTT. The chain links TRBV21-1 to TRBJ2-3; TRBD2 is the table's D call and was not checked against the DNA. TRBV21-1 is assigned pseudogene status. This CDR3 is 20 amino acids long.